This T cell receptor beta chain emerged from a study of brain T cells in children with intractable seizures. The assay was immunoSEQ multiplex PCR, and TCRdb's table has in-frame clones only and misses some. Among around 41,000 clones, about nine tenths were seen once, and the ten largest hold 6.3%. V trimming: 5 bases; J trimming: 2 bases; junction bases outside the gene matches: 6. The germline V gene has CDR1 SEHNR and CDR2 FQNEAQ (reference sequence). CDR3 size: 15 residues. Before surgery, patients took at least one anti-epileptic drug. The material was peripheral blood, obtained at surgery. The source of this sequence is a girl aged 2 to 10 with tuberous sclerosis and intractable seizures. This chain joins TRBV7-9 and TRBJ1-2; 9 nucleotides align to TRBD1. The CDR3 bases are TGTGCCAGCAGCCCAACAGGGGGCGAGAACTATGGCTACACCTTC. Its protein is CASSPTGGENYGYTF. Based on the CDR3 plus reference TRBV7-9 and TRBJ1-2, the full variable domain is DTGVSQNPRHKITKRGQNVTFRCDPISEHNRLYWYRQTLGQGPEFLTYFQNEAQLEKSRLLSDRFSAERPKGSFSTLEIQRTEQGDSAMYLCASSPTGGENYGYTFGSGTRLTVV.